A selection of T cell receptor beta chains follows, all from one sample in a study of T cell responses to AZD1222 COVID-19 vaccine. Produced via immunoSEQ multiplex PCR; TCRdb's table is partial and in-frame only. The repertoire has over 85,000 clones, roughly 80% of them found once; the top ten carry about a sixth. The starting material was peripheral blood, obtained on day 0 of AZD1222 vaccination. Receptors originate from an adult in good health. The CDR3 runs from the conserved cysteine through the conserved F or W. A D gene is named only where the DNA matches it firmly. Size values are once, few and many counts, or a class for expanded clones, and some rows have none.

D	size	V	J	CDR3	DNA
NA	NA	TRBV7-2	TRBJ1-2	CASSATGSGYTF	TGTGCCAGCAGCGCAACAGGGAGTGGCTACACCTTC
NA	NA	TRBV19	TRBJ1-4	CASSWGPEKLFF	TGTGCCAGTAGTTGGGGACCCGAAAAACTGTTTTTT
TRBD1	once	TRBV2	TRBJ1-5	CASSAGRTGEQPQHF	TGTGCCAGCAGTGCCGGTAGGACAGGGGAACAACCCCAGCATTTT
NA	NA	TRBV7-9	TRBJ2-7	CASSLGEAKGTYEQYF	TGTGCCAGCAGCTTAGGTGAGGCCAAAGGAACCTACGAGCAGTACTTC
TRBD1	NA	TRBV2	TRBJ1-6	CASSETGVSPLHF	TGTGCCAGCAGTGAGACAGGGGTTTCACCCCTCCACTTT
NA	NA	TRBV5-1	TRBJ1-2	CASSLVAGNRNGYTF	TGCGCCAGCAGCTTGGTGGCAGGGAACCGGAATGGCTACACCTTC
TRBD2	NA	TRBV18	TRBJ2-5	CASSPLPSGEPQETQYF	TGTGCCAGCTCACCCCTCCCGAGCGGGGAGCCCCAAGAGACCCAGTACTTC
NA	NA	TRBV19	TRBJ1-1	CASSTGLNTEAFF	TGTGCCAGTAGTACAGGGTTGAACACTGAAGCTTTCTTT
NA	NA	TRBV19	TRBJ1-1	CASSISGGLNTEAFF	TGTGCCAGTAGTATCTCGGGGGGACTGAACACTGAAGCTTTCTTT
NA	NA	TRBV23-1	TRBJ1-2	CASSQQGSNYGYTF	TGCGCCAGCAGTCAACAAGGGTCTAACTATGGCTACACCTTC
NA	NA	TRBV10-3	TRBJ1-2	CAISESLYGYTF	TGTGCCATCAGTGAATCACTCTATGGCTACACCTTC
NA	NA	TRBV16	TRBJ2-7	CASSQIRGEQYF	TGTGCCAGCAGCCAAATCCGCGGGGAGCAGTACTTC
NA	NA	TRBV6-5	TRBJ2-6	CASRSTGANVLTF	TGTGCCAGCCGATCGACTGGGGCCAACGTCCTGACTTTC
NA	NA	TRBV30	TRBJ1-5	CAWSSEAGGGQPQHF	TGTGCCTGGAGTTCGGAAGCGGGTGGCGGTCAGCCCCAGCATTTT
TRBD1	NA	TRBV19	TRBJ1-1	CATRTGGSHSTEAFF	TGTGCCACCCGGACAGGGGGTAGCCATTCAACTGAAGCTTTCTTT
NA	NA	TRBV2	TRBJ1-3	CASSERPGTGNTIYF	TGTGCCAGCAGTGAACGCCCAGGGACTGGAAACACCATATATTTT
NA	NA	TRBV6-6	TRBJ2-2	CASSVGSGELFF	TGTGCCAGCAGTGTGGGGTCCGGGGAGCTGTTTTTT
NA	NA	TRBV28	TRBJ2-7	CASSLRQGEQYF	TGTGCCAGCAGTTTAAGGCAGGGGGAGCAGTACTTC
TRBD1	few	TRBV18	TRBJ1-3	CASSPGQGDSGNTIYF	TGTGCCAGCTCACCGGGACAGGGGGACTCTGGAAACACCATATATTTT